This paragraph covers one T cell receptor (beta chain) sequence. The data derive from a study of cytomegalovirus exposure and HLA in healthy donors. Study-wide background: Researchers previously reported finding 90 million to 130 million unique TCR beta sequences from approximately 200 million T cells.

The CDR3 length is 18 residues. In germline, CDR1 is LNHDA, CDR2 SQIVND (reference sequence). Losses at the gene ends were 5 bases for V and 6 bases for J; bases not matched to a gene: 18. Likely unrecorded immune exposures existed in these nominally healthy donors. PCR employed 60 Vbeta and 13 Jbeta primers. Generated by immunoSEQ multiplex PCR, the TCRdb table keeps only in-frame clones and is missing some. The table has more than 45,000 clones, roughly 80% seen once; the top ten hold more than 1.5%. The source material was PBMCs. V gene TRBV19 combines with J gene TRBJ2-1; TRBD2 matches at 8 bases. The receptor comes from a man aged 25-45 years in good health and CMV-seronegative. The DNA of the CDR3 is TGTGCCAGTAGTTCGAGTTCGGGCGGGGGGACGACCCCCAATGAGCAGTTCTTC. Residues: CASSSSSGGGTTPNEQFF.